The next 11 T cell receptor beta chains were all read from a single sample in a study of T cell responses to AZD1222 COVID-19 vaccine. Sequenced by immunoSEQ multiplex PCR; TCRdb stores in-frame clones only, minus some. This table has about 81,000 clones, around 90% appearing once. The sequenced sample was peripheral blood, obtained 28 days after the second AZD1222 dose. The receptors shown here come from an adult who received the AZD1222 COVID-19 vaccine.

The chain recombines TRBV6-5 with TRBJ1-6; 7 bases line up with TRBD1. CDR1 is MNHEY and CDR2 is SVGAGI in the germline V gene. This CDR3 has 15 residues. With 6 bases clipped from V and 10 bases from J, the junction kept 12 bases outside the gene matches. The CDR3: CASSQRQGSGSPLHF. For the CDR3, the DNA is TGTGCCAGCAGCCAAAGACAGGGCTCAGGGTCACCCCTCCACTTT.

This CDR3 is CAHRGNTGELFF. The CDR3 coding sequence is TGTGCCCACAGGGGGAACACCGGGGAGCTGTTTTTT. V usage is TRBV28 and J usage is TRBJ2-2; TRBD1 matches at 7 bases. The CDR3 totals 12 residues. J lost 1 base, V lost 11 bases, and 1 base had no gene match. Germline V CDR1 and CDR2: MDHEN, SYDVKM.

The rearrangement joins TRBV7-9 to TRBJ1-1, with 9 positions matching TRBD1. Germline CDR1 and CDR2: SEHNR and FQNEAQ (reference sequence). Trimming took 5 bases from V and 5 from J; bases not matched to a gene: 6. The CDR3 extends over 14 amino acids. The CDR3 reads CASSPQGAGTEAFF. DNA for the CDR3: TGTGCCAGCAGCCCACAGGGGGCCGGGACTGAAGCTTTCTTT.

The rearrangement uses TRBV15 and TRBJ1-5; 10 nucleotides align to TRBD1. The CDR3 is made up of 16 amino acids. Trimming removed 4 bases from V and 1 base from J; junction bases left unmatched: 4. Per germline, CDR1 LNHNV and CDR2 YYDKDF (reference sequence). The CDR3 is CATSMTGGWSNQPQHF. CDR3 coding DNA: TGTGCCACCAGCATGACAGGGGGCTGGAGCAATCAGCCCCAGCATTTT.

The CDR3 loop reads CASQIEAGLQPQHF. The CDR3, as DNA: TGTGCCAGCCAGATTGAGGCAGGGCTTCAGCCCCAGCATTTT. The rearrangement uses TRBV2 and TRBJ1-5; tentative D call: TRBD1 (5 bases). With 8 bases removed from V and 6 bases from J, the gap between germline ends came to 17 bases. The CDR3 runs 14 residues. Per the germline V gene, CDR1 is SNHLY and CDR2 is FYNNEI.

The chain couples TRBV30 to TRBJ2-5, with D maybe TRBD1 (5 bases). The CDR3 has 12 residues. Trimming cost V 1 base and J 5 bases, with 8 bases left between them. Germline values: CDR1 GTSNPN, CDR2 SVGIG (reference sequence). The CDR3 sequence is CAWSAAGETQYF. The CDR3 DNA is TGTGCCTGGAGTGCGGCAGGGGAGACCCAGTACTTC.

The chain carries TRBV6-5 and TRBJ1-1, with 12 bases aligning to TRBD1. Losses at the gene ends were 2 bases for V and 6 bases for J; bases not matched to a gene: 1. The germline V gene encodes CDR1 MNHEY and CDR2 SVGAGI. The CDR3 loop spans 14 amino acids. CDR3 amino acids: CASSYGTGGAEAFF. The CDR3 DNA reads as TGTGCCAGCAGTTACGGGACAGGGGGCGCTGAAGCTTTCTTT.

The V call is TRBV4-1, the J call TRBJ1-2; D is uncertain. Germline CDR1 and CDR2: MGHRA and YSYEKL. Trimming removed 0 bases from V and 4 bases from J, with 9 bases in between. This CDR3 spans 14 amino acids. The CDR3 spells CASSQDKGGYGYTF. In DNA, the CDR3 is TGCGCCAGCAGCCAAGATAAAGGAGGCTATGGCTACACCTTC.

CDR3 nucleotides: TGTGCCAGCAAAGGCAGGGGACATACAGATACGCAGTATTTT. Residues: CASKGRGHTDTQYF. This sequence joins TRBV27 and TRBJ2-3; tentative D call: TRBD1 (6 bases). Germline-derived CDR1 and CDR2 are MNHEY and SMNVEV (reference sequence). V was pared by 7 bases and J by 3 bases, with 14 bases between. The CDR3 has 14 amino acids.

This clone has a single count. The chain links TRBV9 to TRBJ2-7; a possible D gene is TRBD1 (6 bases). V was trimmed by 4 bases and J by 7 bases, leaving 15 bases between them. CDR3 size: 13 residues. Germline V lookup: CDR1 SGDLS, CDR2 YYNGEE. The CDR3 region has the DNA TGTGCCAGCAGCACCTCAGGGGCAGGGGAGCAGTACTTC. Its protein is CASSTSGAGEQYF.

The chain joins TRBV5-4 to TRBJ2-3; 12 bases are a match to TRBD2. CDR3 length equals 16 residues. CDR1 and CDR2 (germline): SGHNT, YYREEE (reference sequence). V shed 2 bases, J shed 3 bases, and the junction held 4 bases outside the gene matches. For the CDR3, the DNA is TGTGCCAGCAGCTTCCGACTAGCGGGAGTGACAGATACGCAGTATTTT. Its protein product is CASSFRLAGVTDTQYF. The full variable domain, with the rest looked up from reference TRBV5-4 and TRBJ2-3, is ETGVTQSPTHLIKTRGQQVTLRCSSQSGHNTVSWYQQALGQGPQFIFQYYREEENGRGNFPPRFSGLQFPNYSSELNVNALELDDSALYLCASSFRLAGVTDTQYFGPGTRLTVL.